The entry below describes one T cell receptor beta chain. This sample is part of a study of shared clonotypes between healthy human individuals. Deletions cut 6 bases from V and 6 bases from J, with 9 bases between. CDR3 size: 12 residues. The germline gives CDR1 MDHEN, CDR2 SYDVKM. TCRdb's copy holds only in-frame clones and misses some; the assay was immunoSEQ multiplex PCR. The sample has about 490,000 clones, around 79% seen once. Sequenced sample: PBMCs. The chain carries TRBV28 and TRBJ1-5, with unresolved D. The clonotype comes from a woman aged 40 to 50 in good health. Some clones in this sample may be carry-over from other donors' samples. CDR3 DNA: TGTGCCAGCAGCCCTCCTGGTCAGCCCCAGCATTTT. Its translation is CASSPPGQPQHF.